The sequence of this T cell receptor beta chain was determined in a study of T cells in tuberculosis. Points on this clone: Its antigen is unknown.

The CDR3 spans 13 residues. Per the germline V gene, CDR1 is SGHAT and CDR2 is FQNNGV. The V end was cut by 2 bases, the J end by 4 bases, with 6 bases between. Notes on the study in general: Shorter CDR3-alpha in active tuberculosis partly drove smaller distances. Active tuberculosis TCR-alpha repertoires lay closer to GMM-specific TCRs than IGRA-negative controls, suggesting clonal expansion.

Generated by immunoSEQ multiplex PCR, the TCRdb table keeps only in-frame clones and is missing some. The sample contains 20,000 to 25,000 clones, around 97% of which appear only once. The chain recombines TRBV11-2 with TRBJ1-3; D uncertain. What was sequenced was PBMCs. The TCR comes from a donor between 10 and 35 years old with latent tuberculosis or without tuberculosis infection. This chain's CDR3 is CASSLPGGNTIYF. As DNA, the CDR3 is TGTGCCAGCAGCTTACCCGGGGGAAACACCATATATTTT. Full variable domain (remainder filled in from reference TRBV11-2 and TRBJ1-3): EAGVAQSPRYKIIEKRQSVAFWCNPISGHATLYWYQQILGQGPKLLIQFQNNGVVDDSQLPKDRFSAERLKGVDSTLKIQPAKLEDSAVYLCASSLPGGNTIYFGEGSWLTVV.